Listed here are 24 T cell receptor beta chains from one sample, sequenced in a study of shared clonotypes between healthy human individuals. Method: immunoSEQ multiplex PCR; TCRdb's copy keeps in-frame clones and lacks some. Among roughly 1 million clones, about 76% were seen once, and the ten largest hold about 1.5%. The sequencing input was memory CD4+ T cells sorted from blood. Stated subset: CD45RA-negative fraction. The receptors come from a young man in good health.

This chain joins TRBV30 and TRBJ1-5; unclear D gene. The CDR3 loop spans 13 amino acids. Deletions cut 1 base from V and 5 bases from J, with 9 bases between. Germline CDR1 reads GTSNPN; CDR2 reads SVGIG (reference sequence). CDR3 region: CAWSASYDQPQHF. CDR3 sequence (DNA): TGTGCCTGGAGTGCGAGTTACGATCAGCCCCAGCATTTT.

On this clone: Different DNA sequences within this sample yield the same CDR3. This chain links TRBV6-5 with TRBJ1-2; 9 bases map to TRBD1. V shed 4 bases and J 6 bases; nucleotides not matched to a gene: 6. The germline CDR1 and CDR2 sequences are MNHEY and SVGAGI. This CDR3 spans 14 amino acids. CDR3 nucleotide sequence: TGTGCCAGCAGTTCCAACAGGGGGCAGGATGGCTACACCTTC. Translated: CASSSNRGQDGYTF.

This clone was seen just once. This chain connects TRBV19 to TRBJ2-5, with TRBD1 matching 7 bases. The CDR3 contains 13 residues. Trimming cost V 3 bases and J 9 bases; bases outside gene matches: 7. CDR1 and CDR2 from the germline V gene are LNHDA and SQIVND (reference sequence). In DNA, the CDR3 is TGTGCCAGTAGTATGCTAGGGGGCGAGGCCCAGTACTTC. Protein sequence: CASSMLGGEAQYF.

The V and J genes are TRBV19 and TRBJ2-5; D not resolved. Germline V CDR1 and CDR2: LNHDA, SQIVND (reference sequence). V lost 1 base and J 3 bases, leaving 12 bases between the germline ends. The CDR3 extends over 15 amino acids. The CDR3 is CASSIGGAEKETQYF. The CDR3 nucleotides are TGTGCCAGTAGTATAGGAGGAGCCGAAAAAGAGACCCAGTACTTC. Full variable domain (remainder filled in from reference TRBV19 and TRBJ2-5): DGGITQSPKYLFRKEGQNVTLSCEQNLNHDAMYWYRQDPGQGLRLIYYSQIVNDFQKGDIAEGYSVSREKKESFPLTVTSAQKNPTAFYLCASSIGGAEKETQYFGPGTRLLVL.

This clone was counted a single time. This sequence joins TRBV11-3 and TRBJ2-1; tentatively, D is TRBD2 (5 bases). From germline, CDR1 is SGHNT and CDR2 YENEEA. CDR3 length equals 12 residues. V lost 5 bases and J 8 bases, leaving 10 bases between the germline ends. The DNA for the CDR3 is TGTGCCAGCAGCCGGACCGGGGATGAGCAGTTCTTC. The encoded protein is CASSRTGDEQFF.

As regards this clone: Other DNA variants within this sample encode the same CDR3. The gene calls are TRBV2 and TRBJ2-7; D may be TRBD2 (5 bases). The CDR3 is 11 amino acids. With 5 bases removed from V and 4 bases from J, the gap between germline ends came to 6 bases. Germline-derived CDR1 and CDR2 are SNHLY and FYNNEI. This CDR3 reads CASSREYEQYF. CDR3 DNA: TGTGCCAGCAGTAGGGAGTACGAGCAGTACTTC.

The V gene is TRBV21-1, the J gene TRBJ2-1; the table's D gene call, TRBD2, was not cross checked with the DNA. TRBV21-1 is described as a pseudogene. The CDR3 sequence is 16 residues long. The CDR3, as DNA: TGTGCCAGCAGCGGGCGGGCTAGCGGGAGTCAGAATGAGCAGTTCTTC. Translation: CASSGRASGSQNEQFF.

This clone has more than one count but fewer than ten. The sample holds other DNA sequences that translate to the same CDR3. CDR3 sequence reads: CASSLGQGGETQYF. Written as DNA, the CDR3 is TGCGCCAGCAGCTTGGGACAGGGAGGAGAGACCCAGTACTTC. This chain joins TRBV5-1 and TRBJ2-5, with D perhaps TRBD1 (7 bases). V was cut by 0 bases and J by 4 bases, with 10 bases left in between. Germline V gene lookup returns CDR1 SGHRS and CDR2 YFSETQ. This CDR3 spans 14 amino acids.

The V gene is TRBV5-1, the J gene TRBJ1-4; D ambiguous. V was pared by 0 bases and J by 2 bases, with 5 bases between. The germline V gene has CDR1 SGHRS and CDR2 YFSETQ. This CDR3 is built from 14 residues. CDR3 DNA sequence: TGCGCCAGCAGCTTGGGGCTGACTAATGAAAAACTGTTTTTT. Translation gives CASSLGLTNEKLFF.

This clone was counted a few times. The chain employs TRBV6-1 and TRBJ1-2; D is ambiguous. The CDR3 is made up of 13 amino acids. Germline assignment: CDR1 MNHNS and CDR2 SASEGT. Trimming removed 3 bases from V and 5 bases from J, with 10 bases in between. CDR3 loop: CASSERVLYGYTF. In DNA, the CDR3 is TGTGCCAGCAGTGAGCGGGTTCTTTATGGCTACACCTTC.

The chain has TRBV6-1 and TRBJ2-4, with a tentative D call TRBD2 (5 bases). Germline lookup yields CDR1 MNHNS and CDR2 SASEGT. The CDR3 consists of 17 residues. Between the trimmed V and J ends, which lost 4 bases and 0 bases, there was a span of 16 bases. The CDR3 here is CASSVRTGSVAKNIQYF. In DNA form, the CDR3 reads TGTGCCAGCAGTGTTAGAACTGGGAGTGTAGCCAAAAACATTCAGTACTTC.

This clone was picked up a small number of times. V usage is TRBV27 and J usage is TRBJ1-5, with 8 positions matching TRBD1. The CDR3 extends over 16 amino acids. V lost 2 bases, J lost 5 bases, and 8 bases stayed unmatched. Germline CDR1 MNHEY, CDR2 SMNVEV (reference sequence). CDR3 bases: TGTGCCAGCAGTTTAACGGGACAGGAGGCTTATCAGCCCCAGCATTTT. Amino acids: CASSLTGQEAYQPQHF.

The chain carries TRBV11-2 and TRBJ2-2, with D perhaps matching TRBD2 (6 bases). CDR1 is SGHAT, CDR2 FQNNGV, per germline. This CDR3 region has 16 residues. V gave up 3 bases and J gave up 4 bases, with 15 bases separating them. CDR3 nucleotide sequence: TGTGCCAGCAGCTTTGGGAGCGGAGGGCGCACCGGGGAGCTGTTTTTT. Residues: CASSFGSGGRTGELFF.

V and J are TRBV7-2 and TRBJ2-1, with D unresolved. The CDR3 runs to 12 residues. The germline CDR1 and CDR2 sequences are SGHTA and FQGNSA. V was pared by 0 bases and J by 9 bases, with 6 bases between. As DNA, the CDR3 is TGTGCCAGCAGCTTAGCGATTAGTGAGCAGTTCTTC. Encoded protein: CASSLAISEQFF.

This clone showed up just a few times. The chain employs TRBV11-2 and TRBJ2-5; D is unresolved. V was clipped by 0 bases and J by 2 bases, with 13 bases between them. This CDR3 contains 16 residues. Per the germline V gene, CDR1 is SGHAT and CDR2 is FQNNGV. The CDR3 region has the DNA TGTGCCAGCAGCTTAGATCGGTTTGCCGGTCAAGAGACCCAGTACTTC. Protein product: CASSLDRFAGQETQYF.

The V call is TRBV6-1, the J call TRBJ2-1; D gene unclear. With 3 bases removed from V and 0 bases from J, the gap between germline ends came to 9 bases. The CDR3 runs to 15 residues. Germline V lookup: CDR1 MNHNS, CDR2 SASEGT. The CDR3 coding sequence is TGTGCCAGCAGTGAGTTCGGATCCTCCTACAATGAGCAGTTCTTC. Translating gives CASSEFGSSYNEQFF.

The J gene is TRBJ1-1, the V gene TRBV4-1; a possible D gene is TRBD1 (5 bases). The CDR3 is made up of 15 amino acids. The V and J ends lost 0 bases and 1 base respectively, with 9 bases between them. Germline loops: CDR1 MGHRA, CDR2 YSYEKL. The CDR3 DNA reads as TGCGCCAGCAGCCAAGACCCTAGGGGGAACACTGAAGCTTTCTTT. Protein: CASSQDPRGNTEAFF.

This clone occurred many times. The V call is TRBV9, the J call TRBJ2-3; D not resolved. CDR3 size: 12 residues. Trimming removed 0 bases from V and 6 bases from J, with 5 bases in between. Germline V lookup: CDR1 SGDLS, CDR2 YYNGEE. CDR3 amino acids: CASSVEDDTQYF. In nucleotides, the CDR3 is TGTGCCAGCAGCGTAGAGGACGATACGCAGTATTTT.

This clone was counted a few times. V is TRBV5-1 and J is TRBJ1-1; D ambiguous. Trimming stripped 2 bases from V and 1 base from J, with 18 bases between. Germline values: CDR1 SGHRS, CDR2 YFSETQ. The CDR3 extends over 17 amino acids. For the CDR3, the DNA is TGCGCCAGCAGCTTCAGTTCGCGGGCCGTGGGGAACACTGAAGCTTTCTTT. Translated: CASSFSSRAVGNTEAFF.

This sequence joins TRBV6-4 and TRBJ2-1; 13 bases are shared with TRBD2. Trimming removed 6 bases from V and 7 bases from J; junction bases left unmatched: 6. Germline V gene sequence: CDR1 MRHNA, CDR2 SNTAGT. This CDR3 is built from 15 residues. CDR3 DNA: TGTGCCAGCAGCTTACTAGCGGGGGGGACGAATGAGCAGTTCTTC. This codes for CASSLLAGGTNEQFF.

The chain recombines TRBV30 with TRBJ1-3; D is unresolved. Germline-derived CDR1 and CDR2 are GTSNPN and SVGIG (reference sequence). V lost 1 base and J 10 bases, leaving 14 bases between the germline ends. The CDR3 is 13 residues long. CDR3 sequence (DNA): TGTGCCTGGAGTGGAAGTTTGGTCCGGACCATATATTTT. Protein sequence: CAWSGSLVRTIYF. Based on the CDR3 plus reference TRBV30 and TRBJ1-3, the full variable domain is SQTIHQWPATLVQPVGSPLSLECTVEGTSNPNLYWYRQAAGRGLQLLFYSVGIGQISSEVPQNLSASRPQDRQFILSSKKLLLSDSGFYLCAWSGSLVRTIYFGEGSWLTVV.

The chain links TRBV7-2 to TRBJ2-3, with TRBD2 identical over 9 bases. V was pared by 5 bases and J by 4 bases, with 10 bases of the junction left unmatched. CDR1 SGHTA and CDR2 FQGNSA come from the germline V gene. This CDR3 spans 16 amino acids. In nucleotides, the CDR3 is TGTGCCAGCAGCCGGGGGGGACTAGCAACTTCAGATACGCAGTATTTT. Translated, it gives CASSRGGLATSDTQYF.

This chain connects TRBV23-1 to TRBJ1-5; D unresolved. TRBV23-1 is annotated as an ORF whose role is uncertain. The CDR3 runs to 18 residues. V lost 4 bases to trimming and J lost 3 bases, with 22 bases between them. For the CDR3, the DNA is TGCGCCAGCAGTCTTCTGGGGTCCCGAGAGCAAAACAATCAGCCCCAGCATTTT. It codes for CASSLLGSREQNNQPQHF.

The chain recombines TRBV7-8 with TRBJ2-6; possibly TRBD1 for D (5 bases). Germline CDR1 is SGHVS and CDR2 is FQNEAQ. The CDR3 is 15 residues long. The V end lost 7 bases, the J end lost 0 bases, and 10 bases lay between the germline ends. CDR3 bases: TGTGCCAGCACCGACAGTCGCTCTGGGGCCAACGTCCTGACTTTC. Translating gives CASTDSRSGANVLTF.